Listed below are T cell receptor beta chains from one sample, sequenced in a study of radiation and T cells in renal cell carcinoma. Clones were sequenced by immunoSEQ multiplex PCR, and TCRdb holds only the in-frame ones, with some missing. The sample carries approximately 90,000 clones, approximately 86% recorded once. The sequencing used blood, collected from a patient whose treatment included radiotherapy and nephrectomy. The source is a man in his fifties or sixties with renal cell carcinoma. The CDR3 runs from the conserved cysteine through the conserved F or W. A D gene is named only where the DNA matches it firmly. The size field is filled for only some rows; it gives once, few, many or a size class.

.,TRBV7-9,TRBJ1-6,.,TGTGCCAGCAGCTTAGACGGTAATTCACCCCTCCACTTT,CASSLDGNSPLHF
.,TRBV7-3,TRBJ2-5,.,TGTGCCAGCAGCTTATCGCACCAGTACTTC,CASSLSHQYF
.,TRBV9,TRBJ2-2,TRBD2,TGTGCCAGCAGCGTGGGGACTAGCGGGGACACCGGGGAGCTGTTTTTT,CASSVGTSGDTGELFF
.,TRBV7-2,TRBJ1-3,.,TGTGCCAGCAGTCTTACAGGGAGCGGAAACACCATATATTTT,CASSLTGSGNTIYF
.,TRBV6-5,TRBJ1-4,.,TGTGCCAGCAGGTCTGGTGCGGAAAAACTGTTTTTT,CASRSGAEKLFF
.,TRBV19,TRBJ1-2,TRBD1,TGTGCCAGTAGATATTGGGACAGGGACGATGGCTACACCTTC,CASRYWDRDDGYTF
.,TRBV7-8,TRBJ2-2,.,TGTGCCAGCAGCTTAGTACATTCGAACACCGGGGAGCTGTTTTTT,CASSLVHSNTGELFF
.,TRBV29-1,TRBJ1-4,TRBD1,TGCAGCGTTCTAGGGGGCCTAGGAGAAAAACTGTTTTTT,CSVLGGLGEKLFF
.,TRBV19,TRBJ1-3,TRBD1,TGTGCCAGTATGCGGGACAGCTTCAACTCTGGAAACACCATATATTTT,CASMRDSFNSGNTIYF
once,TRBV6-6,TRBJ1-4,.,TGTGCCAGCAGTGGCGCCGGGAGTATAGAAAAACTGTTTTTT,CASSGAGSIEKLFF
.,TRBV9,TRBJ2-3,TRBD2,TGTGCCAGCAGCGTAGGACTAGCGGGGCCCACGGGAAGCACAGATACGCAGTATTTT,CASSVGLAGPTGSTDTQYF
.,TRBV7-9,TRBJ2-5,.,TGTGCCAGCAGCTTAGTTCTGGGATGGGAGACCCAGTACTTC,CASSLVLGWETQYF
.,TRBV2,TRBJ2-1,TRBD2,TGTGCCAGCAGTGCAAGCGGGAGAGAGCAGTTCTTC,CASSASGREQFF
once,TRBV19,TRBJ1-2,TRBD1,TGTGCCAGTAGTATTTTGGTACAGGGGCCGGGCAACTATGGCTACACCTTC,CASSILVQGPGNYGYTF
.,TRBV29-1,TRBJ2-1,TRBD2,TGCAGCGTTGTCGGACTAGCGGGAAAAAAGGACATGTATTACAATGAGCAGTTCTTC,CSVVGLAGKKDMYYNEQFF
.,TRBV11-2,TRBJ2-7,.,TGTGCCAGCAGTTATAGTAGTGGGTACGAGCAGTACTTC,CASSYSSGYEQYF
.,TRBV7-2,TRBJ2-1,TRBD2,TGTGCCAGCAGCTTAGGGCCTTGGAGCGGGGGGGAGCAGTTCTTC,CASSLGPWSGGEQFF
.,TRBV19,TRBJ2-1,.,TGTGCCAGTAGTAATGACCAGGGCGATTACAATGAGCAGTTCTTC,CASSNDQGDYNEQFF
.,TRBV5-4,TRBJ1-4,.,TGTGCCAGCACACAGGGCCCGGGGGAAAAACTGTTTTTT,CASTQGPGEKLFF
.,TRBV7-3,TRBJ2-1,TRBD2,TGTGCCAGCAGCTTGACTAGCGGGGGGGCCGATGAGCAGTTCTTC,CASSLTSGGADEQFF
.,TRBV2,TRBJ2-5,.,TGTGCCAGCTGGGACGGTCAAGAGACCCAGTACTTC,CASWDGQETQYF
.,TRBV11-1,TRBJ2-2,.,TGTGCCAGCAGGAGGTCGGGGACCACCGGGGAGCTGTTTTTT,CASRRSGTTGELFF
.,TRBV4-2,TRBJ1-1,.,TGTGCCAGCAGCCAAGATGTCAGGGGAATGGAGAACACTGAAGCTTTCTTT,CASSQDVRGMENTEAFF
.,TRBV30,TRBJ1-1,.,TGTGCCTGGAGTAGGTCAGGGACTGAAGCTTTCTTT,CAWSRSGTEAFF
.,TRBV21-1,TRBJ2-5,.,TGTGCCAGCAGCGACTGGGGCCGGGAGACCCAGTACTTC,CASSDWGRETQYF
.,TRBV5-1,TRBJ2-1,TRBD2,TGCGCCAGCAGCTTCGGGACTAGCGGGGGGCTCAGCTCCTACAATGAGCAGTTCTTC,CASSFGTSGGLSSYNEQFF
.,TRBV19,TRBJ2-7,TRBD2,TGTGCCGTAGCGGGAGGGGACGAGCAGTACTTC,CAVAGGDEQYF
few,TRBV9,TRBJ2-7,.,TGTGCCAGCAGCGTAGATAGTTCAGGTGGCGTGCAGTACTTC,CASSVDSSGGVQYF
few,TRBV5-1,TRBJ1-5,TRBD1,TGCGCCAGCAGCTTCGGACAGGGGGACAATCAGCCCCAGCATTTT,CASSFGQGDNQPQHF
.,TRBV6-5,TRBJ2-3,.,TGTGCCAGCAGTTACCGGATCACAGATACGCAGTATTTT,CASSYRITDTQYF
.,TRBV5-1,TRBJ2-7,.,TGCGCCAGCAGCTTATCCCCGGCGCGGGAGCAGTACTTC,CASSLSPAREQYF
.,TRBV28,TRBJ2-4,TRBD2,TGTGCCAGCAGCTCCCCTGGGGGGGGATTTTTTGAAAACATTCAGTACTTC,CASSSPGGGFFENIQYF
.,TRBV4-1,TRBJ2-1,TRBD2,TGCGCCAGCAGCCAAGATCTGAGTAGCGGGACTTACAATGAGCAGTTCTTC,CASSQDLSSGTYNEQFF
.,TRBV6-5,TRBJ1-3,.,TGTGCCAGCCATTCTGGAAACACCATATATTTT,CASHSGNTIYF
.,TRBV10-3,TRBJ2-1,.,TGTGCCATCAGTGCGTCAGACAGGATACATGAGCAGTTCTTC,CAISASDRIHEQFF
.,TRBV7-2,TRBJ2-3,TRBD2,TGTGCCAGCAGCCCCATCCGGGGGAGCGGGGGTAGCACAGATACGCAGTATTTT,CASSPIRGSGGSTDTQYF
few,TRBV5-4,TRBJ2-7,TRBD1,TGTGCCAGCAGCTTGGTCGGACAGGGGGCTGACGAGCAGTACTTC,CASSLVGQGADEQYF
.,TRBV5-1,TRBJ2-3,.,TGCGCCAGCAGCTTGCTTGGTCTCTCCACAGATACGCAGTATTTT,CASSLLGLSTDTQYF
.,TRBV6-5,TRBJ2-5,.,TGTGCCAGCAGACGTACCGGGACTCTCCAAGAGACCCAGTACTTC,CASRRTGTLQETQYF
once,TRBV27,TRBJ2-7,TRBD2,TGTGCCAGCAGGCCCGGTCGGGAGGGAAGGCAGTACTTC,CASRPGREGRQYF
.,TRBV30,TRBJ2-5,.,TGTGCCTGGAGTGCTGGGGGGGAGACCCAGTACTTC,CAWSAGGETQYF
.,TRBV7-2,TRBJ2-2,.,TGTGCCAGCAGCTCTGACAGAAACACCGGGGAGCTGTTTTTT,CASSSDRNTGELFF
.,TRBV9,TRBJ1-2,.,TGTGCCAGCAGCGTAGTACAGAACTATGGCTACACCTTC,CASSVVQNYGYTF
.,TRBV28,TRBJ1-3,TRBD1,TGTGCCAGCAGTTTATCGAATGTCTGGACAGGGGCTTTGTCTGGAAACACCATATATTTT,CASSLSNVWTGALSGNTIYF
.,TRBV2,TRBJ2-2,TRBD2,TGTGCCAGCATCGGGGGGGCTACAGAGAACACCGGGGAGCTGTTTTTT,CASIGGATENTGELFF
.,TRBV7-7,TRBJ2-3,.,TGTGCTAGCAGCTTAGGGAATCGGGATACGCAGTATTTT,CASSLGNRDTQYF
.,TRBV4-2,TRBJ2-1,.,TGTGCCAGCAGCCGGGGTCAACTTTACAATGAGCAGTTCTTC,CASSRGQLYNEQFF
.,TRBV30,TRBJ1-6,.,TGTGCCTGGAGTGTATCCGGAGATTCACCCCTCCACTTT,CAWSVSGDSPLHF
few,TRBV11-2,TRBJ1-1,.,TGTGCCAGCACTTACTCCGCGGCCAGCACTGAAGCTTTCTTT,CASTYSAASTEAFF
.,TRBV29-1,TRBJ2-1,.,TGCAGCGTTGGGACTCCCTACAATGAGCAGTTCTTC,CSVGTPYNEQFF
once,TRBV27,TRBJ2-7,.,TGTGCCAGCAGTACCTTGGGGCCCCCCTACGAGCAGTACTTC,CASSTLGPPYEQYF
.,TRBV5-4,TRBJ2-3,.,TGTGCTTGGAGTCCCGAGGGCCCAGATACGCAGTATTTT,CAWSPEGPDTQYF
.,TRBV7-9,TRBJ2-3,.,TGTGCCAGCAGCCCCTACGGGCAGGATAGCACAGATACGCAGTATTTT,CASSPYGQDSTDTQYF
.,TRBV18,TRBJ1-2,TRBD1,TGTGCCAGCTCGCTGGGGCAGGACAGGGGGCCCTATGGCTACACCTTC,CASSLGQDRGPYGYTF
.,TRBV7-2,TRBJ2-7,.,TGTGCCAGCAGCTTAATCGCGGGGGCGGCGTTCGAGCAGTACTTC,CASSLIAGAAFEQYF
few,TRBV5-5,TRBJ2-7,.,TGTGCCAGCAGCTTGCAAGGACTTTCTGGATACGAGCAGTACTTC,CASSLQGLSGYEQYF
.,TRBV7-9,TRBJ2-3,.,TGTGCCAGCAGCCTGACACTAGCCAGCACAGATACGCAGTATTTT,CASSLTLASTDTQYF
few,TRBV6-6,TRBJ1-1,.,TGTGCCAGCAGTTCTCCGACAGCCACGAACACTGAAGCTTTCTTT,CASSSPTATNTEAFF
.,TRBV27,TRBJ2-7,.,TGTGCCAGCAGTTTCTTGGCGGACTCCTACGAGCAGTACTTC,CASSFLADSYEQYF